These 8 T cell receptor beta chains originate from one sample sequenced in a study of identifying expanded T cells in peripheral blood. Sequenced by immunoSEQ multiplex PCR; TCRdb stores in-frame clones only, minus some. This table holds about 82,000 clones, roughly 90% found once. Sequenced: blood. The receptors were gathered from a person between 18 and 75 years old in good health.

This chain's CDR3 is CAWSDVIRGLAKNIQYF. The CDR3 DNA reads TGTGCCTGGAGTGACGTCATAAGGGGGTTAGCCAAAAACATTCAGTACTTC. This chain links TRBV30 with TRBJ2-4; D may be TRBD1 (6 bases). Germline CDR1 reads GTSNPN; CDR2 reads SVGIG (reference sequence). The V end was cut by 1 base, the J end by 0 bases, with 16 bases between. The CDR3 runs 17 residues.

This chain links TRBV7-9 with TRBJ2-7, with 7 bases matching TRBD1. This CDR3 spans 16 amino acids. CDR1 and CDR2 from the germline V gene are SEHNR and FQNEAQ (reference sequence). V lost 1 base to trimming and J lost 3 bases; unmatched junction nucleotides: 9. The CDR3 region has the DNA TGTGCCAGCAGCTTAGAGACAGGGCCAGGATTCTACGAGCAGTACTTC. It is translated as CASSLETGPGFYEQYF.

V usage is TRBV4-2 and J usage is TRBJ2-7, with D perhaps matching TRBD1 (5 bases). Looked up from germline, CDR1 is LGHNA and CDR2 is YNFKEQ. V shed 1 base and J shed 3 bases, with 10 bases lying between them. The CDR3 is made up of 14 amino acids. This chain's CDR3 is CASSQGQGVYEQYF. The CDR3 nucleotides read TGTGCCAGCAGCCAAGGTCAGGGCGTCTACGAGCAGTACTTC.

Concerning this clone: A read error may account for a junction end that differs from germline. The chain recombines TRBV7-3 with TRBJ2-7; a weak D match, TRBD1 (6 bases). The CDR3 length is 13 residues. Germline lookup yields CDR1 SGHTA and CDR2 FQGTGA. CDR3 sequence (DNA): TGTGCCGGCAGCCCACAGGGATCTACCGAGCAGTACTTC. Protein sequence: CAGSPQGSTEQYF.

The rearrangement links TRBV6-1 to TRBJ1-5; D is undetermined. The CDR3 contains 14 residues. Germline V lookup: CDR1 MNHNS, CDR2 SASEGT. Trimming took 9 bases from V and 3 from J, leaving 15 bases between them. CDR3 residues: CASSSRGINQPQHF. In DNA, the CDR3 is TGTGCCAGTTCTTCTCGGGGAATCAATCAGCCCCAGCATTTT.

The chain couples TRBV9 to TRBJ1-4; possible D gene TRBD1, 5 bases. CDR1 is SGDLS and CDR2 is YYNGEE in the germline V gene. V lost 4 bases to trimming and J lost 5 bases, with 18 bases between them. CDR3 length equals 16 residues. The DNA for the CDR3 is TGTGCCAGCAGCTCGGAGGGGCGGACCGAGAATGAAAAACTGTTTTTT. Amino acid sequence: CASSSEGRTENEKLFF. Supplemented by reference TRBV9 and TRBJ1-4, the full variable domain reads DSGVTQTPKHLITATGQRVTLRCSPRSGDLSVYWYQQSLDQGLQFLIQYYNGEERAKGNILERFSAQQFPDLHSELNLSSLELGDSALYFCASSSEGRTENEKLFFGSGTQLSVL.

The CDR3 reads CATSTKTSGKNEQFF. The CDR3 coding sequence is TGTGCCACCAGCACGAAGACTAGCGGGAAGAATGAGCAGTTCTTC. V gene TRBV15 combines with J gene TRBJ2-1, with 11 bases fitting TRBD2. Per the germline V gene, CDR1 is LNHNV and CDR2 is YYDKDF (reference sequence). V lost 4 bases and J lost 7; bases outside the gene matches: 6. This CDR3 has 15 residues.

This clone has a handful of counts. This rearrangement joins TRBV11-3 to TRBJ1-2; D is unclear. V dropped 1 base and J dropped 3 bases, with 9 bases sitting between them. Germline CDR1 SGHNT, CDR2 YENEEA. The CDR3 length is 14 residues. The CDR3 nucleotides read TGTGCCAGCAGCTTAGGACCCGCGGACTATGGCTACACCTTC. Translated: CASSLGPADYGYTF.